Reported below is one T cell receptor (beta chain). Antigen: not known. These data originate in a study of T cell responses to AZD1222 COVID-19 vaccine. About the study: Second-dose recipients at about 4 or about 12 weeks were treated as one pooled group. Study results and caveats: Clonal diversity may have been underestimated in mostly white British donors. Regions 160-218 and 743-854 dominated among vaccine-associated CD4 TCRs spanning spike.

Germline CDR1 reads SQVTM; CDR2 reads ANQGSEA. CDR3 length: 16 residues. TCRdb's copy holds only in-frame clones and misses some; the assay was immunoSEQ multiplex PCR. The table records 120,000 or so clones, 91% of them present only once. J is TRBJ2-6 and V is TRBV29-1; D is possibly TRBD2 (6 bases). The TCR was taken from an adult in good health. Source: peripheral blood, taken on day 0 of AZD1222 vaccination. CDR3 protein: CSAMGGPFSGANVLTF. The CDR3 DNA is TGCAGTGCTATGGGGGGTCCATTCTCTGGGGCCAACGTCCTGACTTTC. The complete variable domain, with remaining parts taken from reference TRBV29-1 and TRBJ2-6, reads SAVISQKPSRDICQRGTSLTIQCQVDSQVTMMFWYRQQPGQSLTLIATANQGSEATYESGFVIDKFPISRPNLTFSTLTVSNMSPEDSSIYLCSAMGGPFSGANVLTFGAGSRLTVL.